This T cell receptor beta chain was documented in a study of cytomegalovirus exposure and HLA in healthy donors. Background on the study: Earlier, 150 million to 200 million T cells were analyzed, and more than 100 million unique TCR beta sequences were found among them.

Germline lookup yields CDR1 LNHDA and CDR2 SQIVND (reference sequence). The CDR3 runs 11 residues. V lost 9 bases and J lost 6, with 11 bases in between. PCR employed 60 Vbeta and 13 Jbeta primers. Sequenced by immunoSEQ multiplex PCR; TCRdb stores in-frame clones only, minus some. The table shows fewer than 200,000 clones, with roughly 80% occurring only once. Comments on this clone: Its target is not known.

Findings of the study overall: Previously analyzed data showed that most TCR beta V segments were productive at a frequency of about 90% or about 30%. The study flagged some 180 TCR beta chains as cytomegalovirus-associated.

The chain recombines TRBV19 with TRBJ1-2; a weak D match, TRBD1 (6 bases). Material for sequencing was PBMCs. The sequence came from a man between 25 and 39 years old in good health and CMV-seronegative. CDR3 in DNA: TGTGCCAGCGCCGAGGGGGATGGCTACACCTTC. The encoded protein is CASAEGDGYTF.